This is a list of T cell receptor beta chains from one sample in a study of CD8 T cells in ankylosing spondylitis. A single record per CDR3 protein comes from TCRdb applying MiXCR to the 5' RACE reads. The data contain approximately 300,000 distinct CDR3 sequences, about 19% of them seen just once; the ten biggest clones take up roughly 7.4%. The source material was blood, either unsorted or a sorted T cell fraction (not recorded which). The receptors stem from a male donor with ankylosing spondylitis or in good health (not recorded which). Each CDR3 is given with its conserved first and last residue. D genes are given only for firm matches. Clone size, where shown, is once, few, many, or a class for clones that have expanded.

cdr3_aa: CASGLGSFGQFF
v_call: TRBV2
clone_size: few
j_call: TRBJ2-1
d_call: -

cdr3_aa: CASSPLAVPERGQFF
v_call: TRBV3-1
clone_size: -
j_call: TRBJ2-1
d_call: TRBD2

cdr3_aa: CASSDGTNTEAFF
v_call: TRBV5-1
clone_size: -
j_call: TRBJ1-1
d_call: -

cdr3_aa: CSVVSGGDTQYF
v_call: TRBV29-1
clone_size: many
j_call: TRBJ2-3
d_call: -

cdr3_aa: CASSNNGGGGGQPQHF
v_call: TRBV7-2
clone_size: few
j_call: TRBJ1-5
d_call: -

cdr3_aa: CASSLRQDGGGYTF
v_call: TRBV5-1
clone_size: -
j_call: TRBJ1-2
d_call: -

cdr3_aa: CASSVAGSGVDTQYF
v_call: TRBV9
clone_size: -
j_call: TRBJ2-3
d_call: -

cdr3_aa: CATSESGTGDYNEQFF
v_call: TRBV24-1
clone_size: many
j_call: TRBJ2-1
d_call: TRBD1

cdr3_aa: CSARGGPLIPGELFF
v_call: TRBV20-1
clone_size: -
j_call: TRBJ2-2
d_call: -

cdr3_aa: CASSPYGRGYNSPLHF
v_call: TRBV18
clone_size: -
j_call: TRBJ1-6
d_call: -

cdr3_aa: CASSYSPGIQYF
v_call: TRBV6-2/TRBV6-3
clone_size: -
j_call: TRBJ2-4
d_call: -

cdr3_aa: CASRKDSNYGYTF
v_call: TRBV2
clone_size: many
j_call: TRBJ1-2
d_call: -

cdr3_aa: CASSRPGGVDTEAFF
v_call: TRBV14
clone_size: -
j_call: TRBJ1-1
d_call: TRBD1

cdr3_aa: CAISEGGVSNQPQHF
v_call: TRBV10-3
clone_size: -
j_call: TRBJ1-5
d_call: -

cdr3_aa: CASSDSGGGAYNEQFF
v_call: TRBV25-1
clone_size: few
j_call: TRBJ2-1
d_call: TRBD2

cdr3_aa: CASSLRTGPSGANVLTF
v_call: TRBV5-1
clone_size: many
j_call: TRBJ2-6
d_call: TRBD1

cdr3_aa: CASSLGGGWDQETQYF
v_call: TRBV5-1
clone_size: -
j_call: TRBJ2-5
d_call: -

cdr3_aa: CSAANDRESNQPQHF
v_call: TRBV20-1
clone_size: many
j_call: TRBJ1-5
d_call: TRBD1

cdr3_aa: CSARDTTGETQYF
v_call: TRBV20-1
clone_size: many
j_call: TRBJ2-5
d_call: -

cdr3_aa: CASSFAGVTGELFF
v_call: TRBV7-9
clone_size: -
j_call: TRBJ2-2
d_call: -

cdr3_aa: CSASAGGRNQPQHF
v_call: TRBV20-1
clone_size: -
j_call: TRBJ1-5
d_call: TRBD1

cdr3_aa: CSATQLAGPFGEQFF
v_call: TRBV20-1
clone_size: few
j_call: TRBJ2-1
d_call: TRBD2

cdr3_aa: CASSLNVATDTQYF
v_call: TRBV7-2
clone_size: many
j_call: TRBJ2-3
d_call: -

cdr3_aa: CASSLGQGNTPLHF
v_call: TRBV28
clone_size: -
j_call: TRBJ1-6
d_call: TRBD1

cdr3_aa: CASSPFGELFF
v_call: TRBV7-9
clone_size: -
j_call: TRBJ2-2
d_call: -

cdr3_aa: CASSGDGTYNEQFF
v_call: TRBV9
clone_size: many
j_call: TRBJ2-1
d_call: -

cdr3_aa: CASGEGGQPQHF
v_call: TRBV25-1
clone_size: -
j_call: TRBJ1-5
d_call: -

cdr3_aa: CASSEDRIIQYGYTF
v_call: TRBV6-1
clone_size: -
j_call: TRBJ1-2
d_call: -

cdr3_aa: CSVTETGRSNYGYTF
v_call: TRBV29-1
clone_size: -
j_call: TRBJ1-2
d_call: -

cdr3_aa: CASSVDSGVLETQYF
v_call: TRBV9
clone_size: -
j_call: TRBJ2-5
d_call: -

cdr3_aa: CSARDGQRQETQYF
v_call: TRBV20-1
clone_size: few
j_call: TRBJ2-5
d_call: -

cdr3_aa: CSVEKAGTGVYGYTF
v_call: TRBV29-1
clone_size: -
j_call: TRBJ1-2
d_call: TRBD1

cdr3_aa: CASSLEGWNTEAFF
v_call: TRBV5-1
clone_size: few
j_call: TRBJ1-1
d_call: -

cdr3_aa: CASSEVRGGGTEAFF
v_call: TRBV6-1
clone_size: -
j_call: TRBJ1-1
d_call: -

cdr3_aa: CATSRDGGVNTDTQYF
v_call: TRBV15
clone_size: few
j_call: TRBJ2-3
d_call: -

cdr3_aa: CASQPLGRSNQPQHF
v_call: TRBV27
clone_size: few
j_call: TRBJ1-5
d_call: -

cdr3_aa: CASSVGSLVNEKLFF
v_call: TRBV9
clone_size: -
j_call: TRBJ1-4
d_call: -

cdr3_aa: CASSNNEQFF
v_call: TRBV12-3/TRBV12-4
clone_size: few
j_call: TRBJ2-1
d_call: -

cdr3_aa: CASSLRNYNEQFF
v_call: TRBV5-1
clone_size: few
j_call: TRBJ2-1
d_call: -

cdr3_aa: CASAILNEQFF
v_call: TRBV12-3/TRBV12-4
clone_size: few
j_call: TRBJ2-1
d_call: -

cdr3_aa: CASSVGRLNSPLHF
v_call: TRBV6-1
clone_size: many
j_call: TRBJ1-6
d_call: -

cdr3_aa: CASRGGARTGETQYF
v_call: TRBV6-1
clone_size: many
j_call: TRBJ2-5
d_call: -

cdr3_aa: CASSLWDRVTGEAFF
v_call: TRBV7-3
clone_size: -
j_call: TRBJ1-1
d_call: TRBD1

cdr3_aa: CASSLGAPWEQFF
v_call: TRBV12-3/TRBV12-4
clone_size: -
j_call: TRBJ2-1
d_call: -

cdr3_aa: CASSSRETGELFF
v_call: TRBV5-1
clone_size: -
j_call: TRBJ2-2
d_call: TRBD2

cdr3_aa: CASIRLGGGEKLFF
v_call: TRBV5-8
clone_size: -
j_call: TRBJ1-4
d_call: -

cdr3_aa: CAISEFFRGANVLTF
v_call: TRBV10-3
clone_size: -
j_call: TRBJ2-6
d_call: -

cdr3_aa: CASSHHLGGPSGNTIYF
v_call: TRBV12-3/TRBV12-4
clone_size: -
j_call: TRBJ1-3
d_call: -

cdr3_aa: CASSVGAGSSYNEQFF
v_call: TRBV9
clone_size: -
j_call: TRBJ2-1
d_call: -

cdr3_aa: CASSLIQALHF
v_call: TRBV28
clone_size: -
j_call: TRBJ1-5
d_call: -